This TCR beta chain was sequenced for a study of blood T cell repertoires in COVID-19 (TCRdb year 2020). Context from the whole study: Samples covering the acute and convalescent phases of COVID-19 were provided by collaborators in the United States, Italy and Spain. The samples were drawn from the first 160 participants of the ongoing ImmuneRACE study and from 950 to 1,500 subjects provided by 6 global collaborators. Where HLA class I and class II types were available, the types were taken from metadata supplied by the sample provider, not from assay-based typing. Subjects who had been exposed to COVID-19, were actively infected with it, or had recovered from it provided the deeply sampled blood TCRbeta repertoires that made up the dataset. Nearly every sample came with metadata listing a de-identified subject ID, COVID-19 status, age in years and sex. The prospective study material was composed of cDNA or gDNA derived from T cells, B-cell-depleted T cells, or PBMCs. The repertoires were released in a freely available public database meant as a resource for research on the immune response to SARS-CoV-2.

Another Seattle source contributed samples from volunteer blood donors who had recovered from COVID-19. Each collaborating institution followed its own protocols to collect whole blood in K2EDTA tubes. For TCRbeta analysis, collaborators shipped samples in one of three forms: frozen whole blood, isolated PBMCs, or DNA extracted from either of those sample types. Broad study findings and their caveats: Clinical and demographic metadata were provided uncurated, with the amount varying by source and participant.

This clone is a singleton in its sample. Its antigen is still unknown. No base quality values were provided; no much bigger clone lies one nucleotide off. Reading the germline V gene gives CDR1 MRHNA and CDR2 SNTAGT. The CDR3 spans 15 residues, from the cysteine through the phenylalanine. Of all the DNA, just the CDR3 is kept, 45 bases in frame from base 1. Trimming costs V 0 bases and J 0 bases, and their ends lie 8 bases apart. The immunoSEQ Assay, a bias-controlled multiplex PCR, was used to amplify TCRbeta CDR3 regions from genomic DNA. The original methods were these. Nucleated cell counts per sample were estimated from amplification of reference gene primers within the assay. To quantify the absolute abundance of each unique TCRbeta CDR3 rearrangement, sequence reads were collapsed and filtered. For each sample, productive Simpson clonality was calculated as the square root of Simpson's diversity index over productive rearrangements. Held by TCRdb, this immuneACCESS table contains in-frame sequences only and omits some clones. Under half of the omission traces to an unresolved V gene where checked; the cause of the rest is unknown. The V and J calls and clone size come from that table; D and trimming were worked out from the DNA. The sample records about 230,000 clones, 84% of which are singletons. The ten largest clonotypes hold around 2.4% of the sample.

The TCR sequence derives from a man between 40 and 49 years old who had recovered from COVID-19. In this chain, TRBV6-4 is recombined with TRBJ1-2, with the D gene uncertain. The sequenced sample was peripheral blood. The bases are TGTGCCAGCAGTGACTCCATAGGAGCTAACTATGGCTACACCTTC. Protein translation: CASSDSIGANYGYTF.